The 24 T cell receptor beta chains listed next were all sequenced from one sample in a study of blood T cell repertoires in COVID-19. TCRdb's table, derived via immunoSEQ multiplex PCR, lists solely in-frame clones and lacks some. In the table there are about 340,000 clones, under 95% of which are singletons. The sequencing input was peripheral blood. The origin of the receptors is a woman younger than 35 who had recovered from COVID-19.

The CDR3 spells CASSEREGRTDTQYF. CDR3 DNA: TGCGCCAGCAGTGAGCGGGAGGGCCGAACAGATACGCAGTATTTT. This rearrangement joins TRBV4-1 to TRBJ2-3; 10 bases are a match to TRBD2. Per the germline V gene, CDR1 is MGHRA and CDR2 is YSYEKL. The ends lost 6 bases at V and 3 bases at J; junction bases unmatched: 6. The CDR3 totals 15 residues.

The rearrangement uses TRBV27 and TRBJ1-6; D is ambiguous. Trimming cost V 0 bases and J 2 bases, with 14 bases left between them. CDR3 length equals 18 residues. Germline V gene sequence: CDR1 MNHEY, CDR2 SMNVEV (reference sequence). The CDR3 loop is CASSLSGLAGTYNSPLHF. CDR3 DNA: TGTGCCAGCAGTTTATCGGGGTTGGCCGGGACCTATAATTCACCCCTCCACTTT.

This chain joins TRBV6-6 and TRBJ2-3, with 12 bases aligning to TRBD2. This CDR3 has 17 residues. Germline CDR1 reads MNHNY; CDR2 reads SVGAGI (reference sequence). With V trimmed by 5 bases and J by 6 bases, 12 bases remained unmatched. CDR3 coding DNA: TGTGCCAGCAGTCTAAGACTAGCGGGAGTGTCCCCCGATACGCAGTATTTT. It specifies CASSLRLAGVSPDTQYF.

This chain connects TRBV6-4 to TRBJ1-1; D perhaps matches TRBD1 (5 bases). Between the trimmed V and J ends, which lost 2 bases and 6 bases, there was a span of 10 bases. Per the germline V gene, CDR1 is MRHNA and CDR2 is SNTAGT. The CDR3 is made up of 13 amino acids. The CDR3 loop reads CASSDDGHSEAFF. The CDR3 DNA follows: TGTGCCAGCAGTGACGACGGACACTCTGAAGCTTTCTTT.

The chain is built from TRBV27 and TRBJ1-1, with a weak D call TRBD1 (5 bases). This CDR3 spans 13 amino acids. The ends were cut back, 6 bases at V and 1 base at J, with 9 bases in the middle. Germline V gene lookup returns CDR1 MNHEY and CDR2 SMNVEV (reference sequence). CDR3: CASRLQGNTEAFF. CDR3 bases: TGTGCCAGCAGACTCCAGGGGAACACTGAAGCTTTCTTT.

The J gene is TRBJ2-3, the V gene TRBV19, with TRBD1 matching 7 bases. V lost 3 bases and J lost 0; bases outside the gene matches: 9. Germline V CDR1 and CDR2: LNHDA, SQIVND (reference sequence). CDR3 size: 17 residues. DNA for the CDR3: TGTGCCAGTAGTATGGACAGGCCCTACGGGAGCACAGATACGCAGTATTTT. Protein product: CASSMDRPYGSTDTQYF. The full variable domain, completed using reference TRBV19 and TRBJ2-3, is DGGITQSPKYLFRKEGQNVTLSCEQNLNHDAMYWYRQDPGQGLRLIYYSQIVNDFQKGDIAEGYSVSREKKESFPLTVTSAQKNPTAFYLCASSMDRPYGSTDTQYFGPGTRLTVL.

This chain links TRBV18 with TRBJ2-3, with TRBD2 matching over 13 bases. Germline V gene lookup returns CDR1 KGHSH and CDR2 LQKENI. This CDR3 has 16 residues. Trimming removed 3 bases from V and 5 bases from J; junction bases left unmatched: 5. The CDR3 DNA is TGTGCCAGCTCACCTGGACTAGCGGGAGAACGAGATACGCAGTATTTT. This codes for CASSPGLAGERDTQYF.

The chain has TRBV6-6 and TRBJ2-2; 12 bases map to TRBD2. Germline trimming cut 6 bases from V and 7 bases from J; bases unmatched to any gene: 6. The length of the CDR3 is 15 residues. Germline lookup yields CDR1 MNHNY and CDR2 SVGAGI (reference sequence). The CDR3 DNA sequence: TGTGCCAGCAGGTCTAGCGGGAGGGATCACGGGGAGCTGTTTTTT. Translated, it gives CASRSSGRDHGELFF.

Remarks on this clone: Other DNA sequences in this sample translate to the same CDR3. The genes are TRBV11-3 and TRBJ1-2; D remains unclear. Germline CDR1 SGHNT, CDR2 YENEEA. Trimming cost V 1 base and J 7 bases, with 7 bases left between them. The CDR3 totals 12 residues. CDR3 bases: TGTGCCAGCAGCTTAGCCCGGGTTGGCTACACCTTC. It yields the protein CASSLARVGYTF.

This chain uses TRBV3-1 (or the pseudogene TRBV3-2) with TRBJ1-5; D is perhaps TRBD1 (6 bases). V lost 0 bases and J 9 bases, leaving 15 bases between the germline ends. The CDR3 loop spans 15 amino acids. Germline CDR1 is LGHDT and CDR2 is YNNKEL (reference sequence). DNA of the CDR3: TGTGCCAGCAGCCAAGATACAGGGAAGGGGCGGCCCCAGCATTTT. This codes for CASSQDTGKGRPQHF.

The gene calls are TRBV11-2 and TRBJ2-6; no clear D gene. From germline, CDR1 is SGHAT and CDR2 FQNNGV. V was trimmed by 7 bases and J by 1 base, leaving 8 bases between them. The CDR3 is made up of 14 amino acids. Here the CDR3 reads CASNQVSGANVLTF. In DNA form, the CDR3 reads TGTGCCAGCAACCAGGTGTCTGGGGCCAACGTCCTGACTTTC. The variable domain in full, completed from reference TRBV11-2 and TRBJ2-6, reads EAGVAQSPRYKIIEKRQSVAFWCNPISGHATLYWYQQILGQGPKLLIQFQNNGVVDDSQLPKDRFSAERLKGVDSTLKIQPAKLEDSAVYLCASNQVSGANVLTFGAGSRLTVL.

The CDR3 loop reads CASSFYGASYEQYV. In nucleotides, the CDR3 is TGTGCCAGCAGCTTCTATGGGGCCTCCTACGAGCAGTACGTC. The rearrangement links TRBV5-6 to TRBJ2-7, with D perhaps TRBD1 (5 bases). The germline gives CDR1 SGHDT, CDR2 YYEEEE. V lost 2 bases, J lost 0 bases, and 9 bases lay in between. The CDR3 runs to 14 residues.

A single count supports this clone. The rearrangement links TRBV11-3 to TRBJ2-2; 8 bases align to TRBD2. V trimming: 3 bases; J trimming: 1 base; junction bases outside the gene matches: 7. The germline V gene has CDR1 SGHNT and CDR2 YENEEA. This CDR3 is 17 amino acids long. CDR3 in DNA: TGTGCCAGCAGCTTCCGGGACGGGAGGGTGAACACCGGGGAGCTGTTTTTT. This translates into CASSFRDGRVNTGELFF. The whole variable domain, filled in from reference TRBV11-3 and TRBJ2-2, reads EAGVVQSPRYKIIEKKQPVAFWCNPISGHNTLYWYLQNLGQGPELLIRYENEEAVDDSQLPKDRFSAERLKGVDSTLKIQPAELGDSAVYLCASSFRDGRVNTGELFFGEGSRLTVL.

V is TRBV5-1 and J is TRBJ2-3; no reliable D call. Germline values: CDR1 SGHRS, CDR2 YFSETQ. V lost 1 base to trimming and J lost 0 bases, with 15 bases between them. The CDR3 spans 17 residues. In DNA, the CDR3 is TGCGCCAGCAGCTTGTTATCTTCGGCGGCGAGCACAGATACGCAGTATTTT. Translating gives CASSLLSSAASTDTQYF. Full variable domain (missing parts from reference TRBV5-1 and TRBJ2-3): KAGVTQTPRYLIKTRGQQVTLSCSPISGHRSVSWYQQTPGQGLQFLFEYFSETQRNKGNFPGRFSGRQFSNSRSEMNVSTLELGDSALYLCASSLLSSAASTDTQYFGPGTRLTVL.

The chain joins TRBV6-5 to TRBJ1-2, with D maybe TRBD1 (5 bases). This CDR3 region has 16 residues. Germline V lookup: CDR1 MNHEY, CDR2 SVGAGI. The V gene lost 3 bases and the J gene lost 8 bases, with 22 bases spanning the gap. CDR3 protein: CASSYSYEPPGGGYTF. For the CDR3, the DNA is TGTGCCAGCAGTTATTCGTACGAGCCGCCGGGGGGAGGCTACACCTTC.

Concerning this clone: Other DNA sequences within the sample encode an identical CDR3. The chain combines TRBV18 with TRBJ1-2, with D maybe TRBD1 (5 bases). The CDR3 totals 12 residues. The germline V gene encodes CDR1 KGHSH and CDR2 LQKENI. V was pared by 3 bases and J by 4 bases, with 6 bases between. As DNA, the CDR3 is TGTGCCAGCTCACCCGACAGCTATGGCTACACCTTC. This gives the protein CASSPDSYGYTF.

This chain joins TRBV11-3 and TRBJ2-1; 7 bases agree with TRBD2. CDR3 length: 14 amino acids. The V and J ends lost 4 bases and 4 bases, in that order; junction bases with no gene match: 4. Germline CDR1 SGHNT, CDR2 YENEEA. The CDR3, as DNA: TGTGCCAGCAGCTCGACTAGCCGTTACAATGAGCAGTTCTTC. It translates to CASSSTSRYNEQFF.

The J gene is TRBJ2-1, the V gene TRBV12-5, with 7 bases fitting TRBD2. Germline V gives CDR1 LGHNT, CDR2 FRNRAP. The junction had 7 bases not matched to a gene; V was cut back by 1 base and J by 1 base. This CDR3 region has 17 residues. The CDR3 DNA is TGTGCTAGTGGTTTGGGGTTCGGCGGGAGTTCCTACAATGAGCAGTTCTTC. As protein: CASGLGFGGSSYNEQFF.

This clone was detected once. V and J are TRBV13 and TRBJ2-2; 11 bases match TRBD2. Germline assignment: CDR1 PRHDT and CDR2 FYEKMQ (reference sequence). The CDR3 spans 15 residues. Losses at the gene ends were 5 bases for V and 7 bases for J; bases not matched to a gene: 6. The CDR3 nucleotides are TGTGCCAGCAGCCATAGCGGGAGGGCCGGCGGGGAGCTGTTTTTT. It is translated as CASSHSGRAGGELFF.

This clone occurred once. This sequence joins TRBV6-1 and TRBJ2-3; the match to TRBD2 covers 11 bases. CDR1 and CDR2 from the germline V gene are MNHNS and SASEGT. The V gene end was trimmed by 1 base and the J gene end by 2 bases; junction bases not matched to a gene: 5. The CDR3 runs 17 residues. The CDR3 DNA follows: TGTGCCAGCAGTGAAGGGCTAGCGGGAGGCCACACAGATACGCAGTATTTT. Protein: CASSEGLAGGHTDTQYF.

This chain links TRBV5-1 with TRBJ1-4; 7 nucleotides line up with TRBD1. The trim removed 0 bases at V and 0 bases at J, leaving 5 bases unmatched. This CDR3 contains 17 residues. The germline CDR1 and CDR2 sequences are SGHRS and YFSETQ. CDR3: CASSLGPQGATNEKLFF. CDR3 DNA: TGCGCCAGCAGCTTGGGTCCCCAGGGGGCAACTAATGAAAAACTGTTTTTT. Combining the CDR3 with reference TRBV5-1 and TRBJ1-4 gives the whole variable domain KAGVTQTPRYLIKTRGQQVTLSCSPISGHRSVSWYQQTPGQGLQFLFEYFSETQRNKGNFPGRFSGRQFSNSRSEMNVSTLELGDSALYLCASSLGPQGATNEKLFFGSGTQLSVL.

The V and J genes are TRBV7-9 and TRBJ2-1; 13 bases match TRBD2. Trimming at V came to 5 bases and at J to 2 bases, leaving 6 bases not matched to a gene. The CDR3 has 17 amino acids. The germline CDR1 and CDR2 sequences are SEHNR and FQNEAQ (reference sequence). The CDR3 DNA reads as TGTGCCAGCAGCCCCGGGACTAGCGGGATCGCCTACAATGAGCAGTTCTTC. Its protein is CASSPGTSGIAYNEQFF.

The CDR3 region is CAISFSDTGELFF. The CDR3 DNA follows: TGTGCCATCAGCTTTAGCGACACCGGGGAGCTGTTTTTT. The chain carries TRBV10-3 and TRBJ2-2; a weak D match, TRBD2 (5 bases). Germline V gives CDR1 ENHRY, CDR2 SYGVKD. Trimming stripped 6 bases from V and 3 bases from J, with 8 bases between. The CDR3 length is 13 residues.

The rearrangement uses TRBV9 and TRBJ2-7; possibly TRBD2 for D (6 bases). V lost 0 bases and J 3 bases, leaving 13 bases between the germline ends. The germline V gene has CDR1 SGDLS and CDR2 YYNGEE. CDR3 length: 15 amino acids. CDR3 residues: CASSVGPSADYEQYV. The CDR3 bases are TGTGCCAGCAGCGTAGGCCCTAGCGCCGACTACGAGCAGTACGTC.